Sequencing of this T cell receptor (beta chain) was carried out in a study of cytomegalovirus exposure and HLA in healthy donors. The CDR3 spans 13 residues. Germline CDR1 SNHLY, CDR2 FYNNEI. V was clipped by 6 bases and J by 5 bases, with 13 bases between them. About this clone itself: Its specificity is unknown.

Study conclusions and caveats: Overall, around 160 TCR beta chains were annotated as cytomegalovirus-associated. Later findings reportedly placed an Asian-associated ancestry cluster below the approximately 700-donor mean for N-insertions.

The PCR ran on 60 Vbeta and 13 Jbeta primers. Measured with immunoSEQ multiplex PCR; TCRdb has only the in-frame clones, and not every one. The data contain about 110,000 clones, under 80% of them seen just once; the ten biggest clones take up around 7.7%. The rearrangement links TRBV2 to TRBJ1-2; D is perhaps TRBD1 (6 bases). Sequencing was carried out using PBMCs. The receptor comes from a woman aged 50 to 60 in good health and CMV-seropositive. For the CDR3, the DNA is TGTGCCAGCAGCTCCGGGACAAGTTATGGCTACACCTTC. Translated, it gives CASSSGTSYGYTF.